The 28 T cell receptor beta chains below all came from one sample that was sequenced in a study of blood T cell repertoires in COVID-19. Clones were sequenced by immunoSEQ multiplex PCR, and TCRdb holds only the in-frame ones, with some missing. The table includes 250,000 to 350,000 clones, roughly 91% detected once. Material: PBMCs or T cells enriched from blood (not recorded which). The receptors derive from a woman in her 50s who had been exposed to COVID-19.

The V gene is TRBV5-4, the J gene TRBJ2-3, with D maybe TRBD1 (5 bases). This CDR3 contains 17 residues. The V end was cut by 4 bases, the J end by 0 bases, with 18 bases between. CDR1 is SGHNT and CDR2 is YYREEE in the germline V gene (reference sequence). The CDR3 is CASSPVSRVESTDTQYF. Here the CDR3 DNA reads TGTGCCAGCAGCCCGGTTTCCAGGGTTGAAAGCACAGATACGCAGTATTTT.

V is TRBV24-1 and J is TRBJ2-7; no clear D gene. The CDR3 is made up of 13 amino acids. The germline gives CDR1 KGHDR, CDR2 SFDVKD. V lost 0 bases, J lost 5 bases, and 7 bases lay in between. The CDR3 nucleotides read TGTGCCACCAGTGATTTGTCTAGGAACGAGCAGTACTTC. Its protein product is CATSDLSRNEQYF.

The CDR3 nucleotides are TGTGCCAGCAGCAAATGGGCGGGGGTGAACACTGAAGCTTTCTTT. This gives the protein CASSKWAGVNTEAFF. This chain connects TRBV21-1 to TRBJ1-1. TRBV21-1 is listed as a pseudogene. The CDR3 has 15 residues.

CDR3 in amino acids: CASRVDSVGGNTIYF. The CDR3 coding sequence is TGTGCCAGCAGAGTTGACAGCGTGGGAGGAAACACCATATATTTT. This rearrangement joins TRBV6-5 to TRBJ1-3; TRBD1 is a possible D gene (5 bases). CDR3 length: 15 residues. Germline CDR1 and CDR2: MNHEY and SVGAGI. The V gene lost 6 bases and the J gene lost 4 bases, with 16 bases spanning the gap.

CDR3 nucleotides: TGTGCCAGCAGTTACACAGGGGTAAACACTGAAGCTTTCTTT. Translating it yields CASSYTGVNTEAFF. The chain has TRBV6-5 and TRBJ1-1; TRBD1 matches 7 bases. From germline, CDR1 is MNHEY and CDR2 SVGAGI. The CDR3 loop spans 14 amino acids. Unmatched junction bases numbered 2, after V lost 2 bases and J lost 2 bases.

The chain employs TRBV19 and TRBJ1-5; no clear D. CDR1 is LNHDA and CDR2 is SQIVND in the germline V gene (reference sequence). V dropped 6 bases and J dropped 2 bases, with 5 bases sitting between them. The CDR3 sequence is 12 residues long. This CDR3 is CASRRGNQPQHF. For the CDR3, the DNA is TGTGCCAGTAGGAGAGGCAATCAGCCCCAGCATTTT. Full variable domain (outside the CDR3, taken from reference TRBV19 and TRBJ1-5): DGGITQSPKYLFRKEGQNVTLSCEQNLNHDAMYWYRQDPGQGLRLIYYSQIVNDFQKGDIAEGYSVSREKKESFPLTVTSAQKNPTAFYLCASRRGNQPQHFGDGTRLSIL.

The chain links TRBV19 to TRBJ1-2; D perhaps matches TRBD1 (6 bases). Germline CDR1 and CDR2: LNHDA and SQIVND (reference sequence). CDR3 length: 12 amino acids. V lost 7 bases to trimming and J lost 7 bases, with 13 bases between them. CDR3 nucleotide sequence: TGTGCCAGTACTCAGGGGACGGGTGGCTACACCTTC. Amino acid sequence: CASTQGTGGYTF.

This sequence joins TRBV5-1 and TRBJ2-7; D perhaps matches TRBD1 (6 bases). With 2 bases removed from V and 7 bases from J, the gap between germline ends came to 22 bases. The CDR3 covers 16 residues. The germline V gene has CDR1 SGHRS and CDR2 YFSETQ. CDR3 sequence: CASSFIQGPVYYEQYF. In nucleotides, the CDR3 is TGCGCCAGCAGCTTCATACAGGGCCCGGTTTATTATGAGCAGTACTTC.

The chain couples TRBV6-5 to TRBJ2-7, with 9 bases aligning to TRBD1. This CDR3 comprises 14 residues. The J segment lost 1 base and the V segment lost 7 bases, leaving 5 bases of the junction unmatched. CDR1 is MNHEY and CDR2 is SVGAGI in the germline V gene. The CDR3, as DNA: TGTGCCAGCACCTCCGGGACAGGGTCCTACGAGCAGTACTTC. The encoded protein is CASTSGTGSYEQYF.

A single count supports this clone. The chain employs TRBV7-9 and TRBJ1-6; TRBD1 matches 9 bases. The CDR3 consists of 16 residues. V shed 2 bases, J shed 14 bases, and the junction held 13 bases outside the gene matches. CDR1 and CDR2 (germline): SEHNR, FQNEAQ (reference sequence). The CDR3 DNA sequence: TGTGCCAGCAGCTTAATTCCAGGACAGGGGCCCGGGACCCTCCACTTT. This translates into CASSLIPGQGPGTLHF.

The chain recombines TRBV5-1 with TRBJ2-2; D remains unclear. The germline V gene encodes CDR1 SGHRS and CDR2 YFSETQ. The CDR3 loop spans 13 amino acids. V shed 8 bases and J shed 1 base, with 9 bases lying between them. CDR3 sequence reads: CASFPGNTGELFF. The CDR3 region has the DNA TGCGCCAGTTTCCCAGGGAACACCGGGGAGCTGTTTTTT.

This clone was detected once. The CDR3 DNA follows: TGTGCCAGCACCCCAGCCGGGACAGGGTACTCACCCCTCCACTTT. Its translation is CASTPAGTGYSPLHF. J is TRBJ1-6 and V is TRBV6-5, with 9 bases that match TRBD1. Germline CDR1 is MNHEY and CDR2 is SVGAGI. With 7 bases clipped from V and 10 bases from J, the junction kept 11 bases outside the gene matches. The CDR3 has 15 amino acids.

The gene calls are TRBV14 and TRBJ2-7; D is perhaps TRBD2 (5 bases). The ends were cut back, 1 base at V and 0 bases at J, with 16 bases in the middle. In germline, CDR1 is SGHDN, CDR2 FVKESK. The CDR3 covers 17 residues. The CDR3 DNA follows: TGTGCCAGCAGCCAAGCTGCGGGTGGCAGTAGCTCCTACGAGCAGTACTTC. Translation gives CASSQAAGGSSSYEQYF.

The V gene is TRBV5-1, the J gene TRBJ1-4; unclear D gene. Trimming left V 5 bases short and J 8 bases short, with 16 bases between. This CDR3 contains 14 residues. Per the germline V gene, CDR1 is SGHRS and CDR2 is YFSETQ. CDR3 residues: CASSPGGIEEKLFF. The CDR3 nucleotides read TGCGCCAGCAGTCCGGGTGGCATAGAGGAAAAACTGTTTTTT.

The chain recombines TRBV10-3 with TRBJ1-5; D possibly corresponds to TRBD1 (5 bases). This CDR3 has 14 residues. Germline V lookup: CDR1 ENHRY, CDR2 SYGVKD. The V and J ends lost 5 bases and 2 bases respectively, with 10 bases between them. The CDR3 DNA sequence: TGTGCCATCAGTAGGGGTGTTGGCAATCAGCCCCAGCATTTT. It translates to CAISRGVGNQPQHF.

The V and J genes are TRBV3-1 (or the pseudogene TRBV3-2) and TRBJ2-5, with TRBD2 identical over 9 bases. The junction had 8 bases not matched to a gene; V was cut back by 1 base and J by 5 bases. The germline CDR1 and CDR2 sequences are LGHDT and YNNKEL (reference sequence). The CDR3 is 16 residues long. The CDR3 sequence is CASSQAGRGGRETQYF. The CDR3, as DNA: TGTGCCAGCAGCCAAGCGGGGCGGGGGGGCCGTGAGACCCAGTACTTC.

This clone was recorded only once. V gene TRBV19 combines with J gene TRBJ1-1; TRBD1 matches at 9 bases. Unmatched junction bases numbered 16, after V lost 5 bases and J lost 6 bases. The germline gives CDR1 LNHDA, CDR2 SQIVND (reference sequence). There are 17 residues in the CDR3. CDR3 coding DNA: TGTGCCAGTAGTCCGAACCTCTCCGGGACAGGGAAGGCTGAAGCTTTCTTT. Protein: CASSPNLSGTGKAEAFF.

This chain links TRBV18 with TRBJ1-1, with D hard to call. CDR1 is KGHSH, CDR2 LQKENI, per germline. Trimming left V 2 bases short and J 1 base short, with 14 bases between. The CDR3 loop spans 16 amino acids. The CDR3 region is CASSPSLVVANTEAFF. The CDR3, as DNA: TGTGCCAGCTCACCATCCCTCGTGGTAGCGAACACTGAAGCTTTCTTT.

In its sample, this clone was seen once. The chain is built from TRBV27 and TRBJ1-5, with D hard to call. V gave up 2 bases and J gave up 6 bases, with 8 bases separating them. Germline CDR1 MNHEY, CDR2 SMNVEV (reference sequence). CDR3 length: 13 amino acids. Here the CDR3 reads CASSLTNFQPQHF. The CDR3 DNA reads TGTGCCAGCAGTTTAACTAACTTTCAGCCCCAGCATTTT.

V usage is TRBV25-1 and J usage is TRBJ2-5; 12 bases align to TRBD1. CDR3 length equals 15 residues. The ends lost 3 bases at V and 5 bases at J; junction bases unmatched: 4. In germline, CDR1 is MGHDK, CDR2 SYGVNS. The CDR3, as DNA: TGTGCCAGCAGTGACAGGGACAGGGGGCTGGAGACCCAGTACTTC. Amino acids: CASSDRDRGLETQYF.

This rearrangement joins TRBV24-1 to TRBJ2-5, with no clear D. The CDR3 sequence is 15 residues long. Germline V gives CDR1 KGHDR, CDR2 SFDVKD. V gave up 2 bases and J gave up 1 base, with 10 bases separating them. For the CDR3, the DNA is TGTGCCACCAGTGATTCCACCAGAAGCCAAGAGACCCAGTACTTC. This translates into CATSDSTRSQETQYF.

V gene TRBV24-1 combines with J gene TRBJ2-5; D is uncertain. The germline CDR1 and CDR2 sequences are KGHDR and SFDVKD. The length of the CDR3 is 12 residues. The V and J ends lost 2 bases and 2 bases respectively, with 2 bases between them. CDR3 nucleotides: TGTGCCACCAGTGATTCACAAGAGACCCAGTACTTC. It encodes CATSDSQETQYF.

CDR3 region: CASSPSGTGKVYGYTF. The CDR3 bases are TGTGCCAGCAGCCCATCCGGGACAGGGAAGGTCTATGGCTACACCTTC. The chain employs TRBV3-1 (or the pseudogene TRBV3-2) and TRBJ1-2, with 9 bases aligning to TRBD1. This CDR3 is built from 16 residues. Germline CDR1 reads LGHDT; CDR2 reads YNNKEL (reference sequence). The J segment lost 4 bases and the V segment lost 4 bases, leaving 10 bases of the junction unmatched.

This clone was seen a few times. The rearrangement joins TRBV7-8 to TRBJ1-6, with 9 nucleotides matching TRBD1. Germline V CDR1 and CDR2: SGHVS, FQNEAQ. The junction had 4 bases not matched to a gene; V was cut back by 5 bases and J by 8 bases. This CDR3 has 14 amino acids. For the CDR3, the DNA is TGTGCCAGCAGCGAGCGACAGGGGGATTCACCCCTCCACTTT. As protein: CASSERQGDSPLHF.

This sequence joins TRBV15 and TRBJ1-6, with 9 bases aligning to TRBD1. The J segment lost 2 bases and the V segment lost 4 bases, leaving 9 bases of the junction unmatched. The CDR3 length is 18 residues. The germline CDR1 and CDR2 sequences are LNHNV and YYDKDF (reference sequence). Here the CDR3 DNA reads TGTGCCACCAGCAAGTCCCCTGACAGGGGGACCTATAATTCACCCCTCCACTTT. It specifies CATSKSPDRGTYNSPLHF.

This clone turned up a few times. The V call is TRBV9, the J call TRBJ2-2; possible D gene TRBD1, 6 bases. The V gene's germline CDR1 is SGDLS and CDR2 YYNGEE. Trimming pared 4 bases from V and 5 bases from J, leaving 15 bases between. The CDR3 is made up of 15 amino acids. The CDR3 here is CASSLLDSFTGELFF. The CDR3 DNA is TGTGCCAGCAGCCTCCTGGACAGCTTTACCGGGGAGCTGTTTTTT.

As concerns this clone: A much larger clone differs by one base, so this may be a read error. The chain recombines TRBV3-1 (or the pseudogene TRBV3-2) with TRBJ2-7; a possible D gene is TRBD2 (6 bases). This CDR3 comprises 19 residues. The V end was cut by 0 bases, the J end by 1 base, with 22 bases between. Germline loops: CDR1 LGHDT, CDR2 YNNKEL (reference sequence). The CDR3: CASSQEMPDGEEASYEQYF. CDR3 in DNA: TGTGCCAGCAGCCAAGAAATGCCCGATGGGGAGGAGGCTTCCTACGAGCAGTACTTC.

The table lists this clone with a count of one. The V call is TRBV15, the J call TRBJ2-3, with 7 bases lining up with TRBD2. Trimming removed 0 bases from V and 6 bases from J; junction bases left unmatched: 15. The CDR3 contains 18 residues. Per germline, CDR1 LNHNV and CDR2 YYDKDF (reference sequence). In nucleotides, the CDR3 is TGTGCCACCAGCAGAGAAATACGAAGCGGGGTCTTCCGGGATACGCAGTATTTT. Residues: CATSREIRSGVFRDTQYF.